The 32 T cell receptor beta chains in this list originate from one sample, sequenced in a study of blood T cell repertoires in COVID-19. Here immunoSEQ multiplex PCR was the method, and the copy in TCRdb shows in-frame clones only, minus some. Of 140,000 or so clones in the sample, 88% were seen once. The specimen was peripheral blood. The receptor source for this set is a human donor with COVID-19, enrolled during active disease. The donor label of this sample is uncertain.

The V call is TRBV5-5, the J call TRBJ1-4; D remains ambiguous. This CDR3 contains 16 residues. V lost 0 bases and J lost 4, with 13 bases in between. Germline assignment: CDR1 SGHKS and CDR2 YYEKEE (reference sequence). CDR3 protein: CASSLGVSGINEKLFF. For the CDR3, the DNA is TGTGCCAGCAGCTTGGGCGTCTCGGGGATTAATGAAAAACTGTTTTTT.

V and J are TRBV6-5 and TRBJ2-7, with a possible D match to TRBD2 (7 bases). In germline, CDR1 is MNHEY, CDR2 SVGAGI. Trimming removed 0 bases from V and 6 bases from J, with 18 bases in between. The CDR3 contains 16 residues. The CDR3 sequence: CASSYSEGGPGFEQYF. The CDR3 DNA follows: TGTGCCAGCAGTTACTCCGAGGGGGGGCCGGGGTTCGAGCAGTACTTC.

The V gene is TRBV7-3, the J gene TRBJ2-7; a possible D gene is TRBD2 (5 bases). CDR1 and CDR2 from the germline V gene are SGHTA and FQGTGA. This CDR3 has 15 amino acids. With 0 bases removed from V and 6 bases from J, the gap between germline ends came to 15 bases. The CDR3 DNA is TGTGCCAGCAGCTTAACGCCGGGGAATTGGGGCGAGCAGTACTTC. This encodes CASSLTPGNWGEQYF.

This sequence joins TRBV7-3 and TRBJ1-3; weak D call: TRBD1 (5 bases). This CDR3 has 15 amino acids. Trimming stripped 2 bases from V and 4 bases from J, with 12 bases between. Germline CDR1 is SGHTA and CDR2 is FQGTGA. Written as DNA, the CDR3 is TGTGCCAGCAGCTTACAGGGTGGAGAGGGAAACACCATATATTTT. Residues: CASSLQGGEGNTIYF.

The V call is TRBV5-1, the J call TRBJ2-7; tentative D call: TRBD2 (5 bases). The V end was cut by 2 bases, the J end by 4 bases, with 7 bases between. The CDR3 loop spans 12 amino acids. From germline, CDR1 is SGHRS and CDR2 YFSETQ. The CDR3 nucleotides read TGCGCCAGCAGCTTCGGGGAATACGAGCAGTACTTC. Translating it yields CASSFGEYEQYF.

This clone was seen a few times. This chain links TRBV5-1 with TRBJ1-3, with TRBD1 identical over 8 bases. Germline CDR1 and CDR2: SGHRS and YFSETQ. V lost 4 bases, J lost 0 bases, and 3 bases stayed unmatched. This CDR3 spans 15 amino acids. CDR3 sequence: CASSQDRDSGNTIYF. The CDR3 coding sequence is TGCGCCAGCAGCCAGGACAGGGACTCTGGAAACACCATATATTTT.

This sequence joins TRBV7-8 and TRBJ2-1; 8 bases map to TRBD1. Unmatched junction bases numbered 5, after V lost 1 base and J lost 9 bases. Germline values: CDR1 SGHVS, CDR2 FQNEAQ. This CDR3 contains 14 residues. CDR3 nucleotides: TGTGCCAGCAGCTTAGTACAGGGGGAAGGTGAGCAGTTCTTC. Amino acid sequence: CASSLVQGEGEQFF.

This chain connects TRBV10-1 to TRBJ1-1; D possibly corresponds to TRBD1 (6 bases). CDR3 size: 14 residues. Germline assignment: CDR1 WNHNN and CDR2 SYGVQD (reference sequence). V lost 4 bases and J lost 4, with 13 bases in between. The CDR3 DNA follows: TGCGCCAGCAGTGCCAGGGGCAGGATCACTGAAGCTTTCTTT. It yields the protein CASSARGRITEAFF.

The chain is built from TRBV5-6 and TRBJ2-5; D call uncertain. The CDR3 is made up of 14 amino acids. Trimming pared 0 bases from V and 4 bases from J, leaving 10 bases between. From germline, CDR1 is SGHDT and CDR2 YYEEEE. The CDR3 region has the DNA TGTGCCAGCAGCTTGGTCTCAGGTGGAGAGACCCAGTACTTC. Translated, it gives CASSLVSGGETQYF. The whole variable domain, remainder taken from reference TRBV5-6 and TRBJ2-5, is DAGVTQSPTHLIKTRGQQVTLRCSPKSGHDTVSWYQQALGQGPQFIFQYYEEEERQRGNFPDRFSGHQFPNYSSELNVNALLLGDSALYLCASSLVSGGETQYFGPGTRLLVL.

The V gene is TRBV25-1, the J gene TRBJ2-5; 10 nucleotides line up with TRBD2. Germline CDR1 is MGHDK and CDR2 is SYGVNS. V was pared by 5 bases and J by 3 bases, with 9 bases of the junction left unmatched. The CDR3 is 16 residues long. Here the CDR3 reads CASSLGLAGEKETQYF. CDR3 in DNA: TGTGCCAGCAGTTTGGGGCTAGCGGGAGAGAAAGAGACCCAGTACTTC.

The CDR3 is CASSLLVGGQTEAFF. CDR3 nucleotides: TGTGCCAGCAGCTTATTGGTTGGGGGCCAGACTGAAGCTTTCTTT. The chain is built from TRBV11-2 and TRBJ1-1, with D possibly matching TRBD1 (6 bases). V gave up 2 bases and J gave up 5 bases, with 15 bases separating them. From germline, CDR1 is SGHAT and CDR2 FQNNGV. The CDR3 extends over 15 amino acids.

The rearrangement links TRBV5-1 to TRBJ2-7; 9 bases map to TRBD1. V lost 0 bases and J lost 0; bases outside the gene matches: 4. The CDR3 runs 16 residues. Germline V CDR1 and CDR2: SGHRS, YFSETQ. Here the CDR3 reads CASSLVPGQGSYEQYF. The CDR3 DNA follows: TGCGCCAGCAGCTTGGTACCGGGACAGGGCTCCTACGAGCAGTACTTC.

This chain links TRBV19 with TRBJ1-2; tentatively, D is TRBD1 (5 bases). The V end lost 5 bases, the J end lost 3 bases, and 19 bases lay between the germline ends. This CDR3 is 16 amino acids long. CDR1 is LNHDA and CDR2 is SQIVND in the germline V gene (reference sequence). CDR3 DNA sequence: TGTGCCAGTAGTCCGACCGGGGAGGGGATGGACTATGGCTACACCTTC. Its translation: CASSPTGEGMDYGYTF.

This clone has a single count. The CDR3 is CASRLTGENTEAFF. The DNA of the CDR3 is TGTGCCAGCAGACTCACAGGGGAGAACACTGAAGCTTTCTTT. The V and J genes are TRBV6-5 and TRBJ1-1; 7 bases map to TRBD1. The germline gives CDR1 MNHEY, CDR2 SVGAGI. J gave up 1 base and V 6 bases, and 5 bases lay outside the gene matches. The CDR3 contains 14 residues.

Concerning this clone: One junction end disagrees with the germline gene, perhaps due to a read error. The chain joins TRBV19 to TRBJ1-4; D is undetermined. The CDR3 extends over 13 amino acids. Germline lookup yields CDR1 LNHDA and CDR2 SQIVND (reference sequence). CDR3 loop: CASSPLSFRSAVF. The CDR3 DNA reads TGTGCCAGTAGTCCGCTCAGTTTCCGTTCCGCCGTTTTT.

The rearrangement links TRBV3-1 (or the pseudogene TRBV3-2) to TRBJ2-5; TRBD2 agrees at 7 bases. CDR1 is LGHDT and CDR2 is YNNKEL in the germline V gene (reference sequence). The CDR3 has 16 amino acids. Trimming took 1 base from V and 5 from J; bases not matched to a gene: 10. The CDR3 region is CASSQGSGTAGETQYF. The CDR3 region has the DNA TGTGCCAGCAGCCAAGGAAGCGGGACGGCGGGGGAGACCCAGTACTTC.

The V call is TRBV6-1, the J call TRBJ1-5; D gene uncertain. V gave up 3 bases and J gave up 3 bases, with 9 bases separating them. Looked up from germline, CDR1 is MNHNS and CDR2 is SASEGT. This CDR3 has 14 amino acids. CDR3 sequence: CASSETRINQPQHF. The CDR3 DNA reads TGTGCCAGCAGTGAGACTCGGATCAATCAGCCCCAGCATTTT.

The chain couples TRBV24-1 to TRBJ2-7, with 10 bases fitting TRBD1. Trimming at V came to 3 bases and at J to 4 bases, leaving 5 bases not matched to a gene. This CDR3 has 15 residues. The V gene's germline CDR1 is KGHDR and CDR2 SFDVKD. CDR3 amino acids: CATSDVTGGRYEQYF. The DNA of the CDR3 is TGTGCCACCAGTGATGTGACAGGGGGCAGGTACGAGCAGTACTTC.

This clone was seen only once. J is TRBJ2-1 and V is TRBV30; no definite D call. The V gene lost 4 bases and the J gene lost 2 bases, with 12 bases spanning the gap. The CDR3 has 14 residues. Germline V CDR1 and CDR2: GTSNPN, SVGIG (reference sequence). CDR3 coding DNA: TGTGCCTGGAATCAGGTGACACCCTACAATGAGCAGTTCTTC. Residues: CAWNQVTPYNEQFF.

A few counts support this clone. V gene TRBV6-5 combines with J gene TRBJ1-2; D gene unclear. Trimming took 4 bases from V and 6 from J, leaving 21 bases between them. The CDR3 is made up of 16 amino acids. Germline values: CDR1 MNHEY, CDR2 SVGAGI. CDR3 bases: TGTGCCAGCAGTTCCCGTTCCCTGACTCTCTGGAATGGCTACACCTTC. Protein: CASSSRSLTLWNGYTF.

CDR3 amino acids: CASSLARLAGETQYF. The CDR3 coding sequence is TGTGCCAGCAGCTTAGCGCGGCTAGCAGGAGAGACCCAGTACTTC. J is TRBJ2-5 and V is TRBV7-9; D is perhaps TRBD2 (5 bases). Trimming shortened V by 0 bases and J by 4 bases, and 12 bases separated the two germline ends. CDR1 and CDR2 (germline): SEHNR, FQNEAQ (reference sequence). CDR3 length: 15 amino acids.

The J gene is TRBJ2-5, the V gene TRBV7-2; a possible D gene is TRBD1 (5 bases). Between the trimmed V and J ends, which lost 0 bases and 4 bases, there was a span of 18 bases. Germline CDR1 reads SGHTA; CDR2 reads FQGNSA. The CDR3 totals 17 residues. As DNA, the CDR3 is TGTGCCAGCAGCTTAGCTGGCTTGGTTCAGGGCGGAGAGACCCAGTACTTC. Translating it yields CASSLAGLVQGGETQYF.

The gene calls are TRBV6-6 and TRBJ1-2; weak D call: TRBD1 (6 bases). The germline CDR1 and CDR2 sequences are MNHNY and SVGAGI (reference sequence). Trimming took off 0 bases at V and 3 bases at J, with 11 bases between the two ends. The CDR3 consists of 15 residues. The CDR3, as DNA: TGTGCCAGCAGTTACTCATTAGGGGGTGACTATGGCTACACCTTC. Translating gives CASSYSLGGDYGYTF.

V gene TRBV3-1 (or the pseudogene TRBV3-2) combines with J gene TRBJ2-5, with 7 bases matching TRBD2. Trimming removed 6 bases from V and 2 bases from J; junction bases left unmatched: 6. The CDR3 length is 14 residues. Germline values: CDR1 LGHDT, CDR2 YNNKEL (reference sequence). CDR3 residues: CASRGLVGQETQYF. CDR3 DNA: TGTGCCAGCAGAGGACTAGTGGGTCAAGAGACCCAGTACTTC.

The rearrangement joins TRBV11-2 to TRBJ2-7; 12 bases line up with TRBD2. The CDR3 has 14 residues. The V gene's germline CDR1 is SGHAT and CDR2 FQNNGV. The J segment lost 2 bases and the V segment lost 4 bases, leaving 0 bases of the junction unmatched. CDR3 residues: CASSWTSGTYEQYF. In DNA form, the CDR3 reads TGTGCCAGCAGCTGGACTAGCGGGACCTACGAGCAGTACTTC. The full variable domain, rest sourced from reference TRBV11-2 and TRBJ2-7, is EAGVAQSPRYKIIEKRQSVAFWCNPISGHATLYWYQQILGQGPKLLIQFQNNGVVDDSQLPKDRFSAERLKGVDSTLKIQPAKLEDSAVYLCASSWTSGTYEQYFGPGTRLTVT.

V and J are TRBV5-4 and TRBJ2-2; 9 bases map to TRBD2. This CDR3 region has 18 residues. With 4 bases clipped from V and 3 bases from J, the junction kept 13 bases outside the gene matches. The germline CDR1 and CDR2 sequences are SGHNT and YYREEE (reference sequence). CDR3 amino acids: CASSRSPGGRADTGELFF. DNA of the CDR3: TGTGCCAGCAGCCGGTCCCCTGGCGGGAGGGCAGACACCGGGGAGCTGTTTTTT.

This chain links TRBV7-8 with TRBJ1-5; D perhaps matches TRBD1 (5 bases). The germline CDR1 and CDR2 sequences are SGHVS and FQNEAQ. The CDR3 has 15 amino acids. Trimming removed 4 bases at V and 3 bases at J, with 13 bases between. The CDR3 bases are TGTGCCAGCAGCTCCGGGACTAACTCCAATCAGCCCCAGCATTTT. Amino acids: CASSSGTNSNQPQHF.

The chain uses TRBV5-1 and TRBJ2-5, with 13 bases matching TRBD2. CDR1 and CDR2 (germline): SGHRS, YFSETQ. CDR3 size: 16 residues. With 3 bases clipped from V and 5 bases from J, the junction kept 7 bases outside the gene matches. The CDR3, as DNA: TGCGCCAGCAGCTCAGGACTAGCGGGGGCAGTCGAGACCCAGTACTTC. Its protein is CASSSGLAGAVETQYF.

V usage is TRBV11-3 and J usage is TRBJ1-1, with 8 bases aligning to TRBD1. Germline CDR1 and CDR2: SGHNT and YENEEA. CDR3 length equals 16 residues. Germline trimming cut 3 bases from V and 5 bases from J; bases unmatched to any gene: 11. The CDR3, as DNA: TGTGCCAGCAGCTTTACAGGGGGAAAGGTTGGGACTGAAGCTTTCTTT. This gives the protein CASSFTGGKVGTEAFF.

This rearrangement joins TRBV29-1 to TRBJ1-4; D is uncertain. The V gene lost 5 bases and the J gene lost 0 bases, with 10 bases spanning the gap. Germline V gives CDR1 SQVTM, CDR2 ANQGSEA. The CDR3 has 14 residues. DNA for the CDR3: TGCAGCGTTAGGGAGAGGGCAACTAATGAAAAACTGTTTTTT. The encoded protein is CSVRERATNEKLFF.

This rearrangement joins TRBV4-1 to TRBJ1-4; 7 bases map to TRBD1. V shed 0 bases and J 6 bases; nucleotides not matched to a gene: 4. There are 15 residues in the CDR3. Germline V gene sequence: CDR1 MGHRA, CDR2 YSYEKL. CDR3 loop: CASSQDRQGYEKLFF. CDR3 DNA sequence: TGCGCCAGCAGCCAAGATCGACAGGGCTATGAAAAACTGTTTTTT.

The chain couples TRBV11-3 to TRBJ1-6; D possibly corresponds to TRBD1 (6 bases). The V end lost 1 base, the J end lost 8 bases, and 9 bases lay between the germline ends. The length of the CDR3 is 14 residues. Germline lookup yields CDR1 SGHNT and CDR2 YENEEA. The CDR3 nucleotides are TGTGCCAGCAGCTTAGCAGGGGACGATTCACCCCTCCACTTT. It specifies CASSLAGDDSPLHF.